This passage covers 16 T cell receptor beta chains from one sample sequenced in a study of T cells in Graves' hyperthyroidism and ophthalmopathy. Using RNA transcripts as the source, TCR beta CDR3 regions were amplified. When the TCR CDR3 underwent first-round RT-PCR, the HTBI primer set was used. TCRdb independently ran MiXCR on the multiplex PCR reads; one entry per CDR3 protein. The sample comprises hundreds of thousands of distinct CDR3 sequences, about a fifth of which are singletons, and about 4% rests with the top ten. The material sequenced was blood. These receptors were collected from a woman between 18 and 29 years old with Graves' hyperthyroidism.

This clonotype was seen many times. The chain recombines TRBV5-1 with TRBJ2-5, with TRBD1 identical over 9 bases. Trimming cost V 1 base and J 5 bases; bases outside gene matches: 6. From germline, CDR1 is SGHRS and CDR2 YFSETQ. The CDR3 extends over 15 amino acids. CDR3 nucleotide sequence: TGCGCCAGCAGCTTGTCGACAGGGGGAAGGGAGACCCAGTACTTC. This encodes CASSLSTGGRETQYF.

This clonotype was observed at least ten times. The rearrangement uses TRBV5-6 and TRBJ1-3; 7 nucleotides line up with TRBD1. The J segment lost 2 bases and the V segment lost 1 base, leaving 3 bases of the junction unmatched. Germline CDR1 SGHDT, CDR2 YYEEEE. The CDR3 length is 15 residues. The CDR3 nucleotides are TGTGCCAGCAGCTTGAACAGGGGAGCTGGAAACACCATATATTTT. This encodes CASSLNRGAGNTIYF.

This rearrangement joins TRBV18 to TRBJ2-1, with TRBD2 as a possible D gene (7 bases). Germline assignment: CDR1 KGHSH and CDR2 LQKENI. V was pared by 3 bases and J by 9 bases, with 21 bases between. The CDR3 has 16 amino acids. CDR3 DNA sequence: TGTGCCAGCTCACCGAAGGAGGGGGGGCAGTGGCGTGAGCAGTTCTTC. Amino acid sequence: CASSPKEGGQWREQFF.

The chain uses TRBV11-2 and TRBJ2-7; 12 bases fit TRBD2. This CDR3 is built from 19 residues. V dropped 4 bases and J dropped 1; count of bases not matched to a gene: 14. Germline values: CDR1 SGHAT, CDR2 FQNNGV. The CDR3 loop reads CASSSSLAGGSMGSYEQYF. The DNA for the CDR3 is TGTGCCAGCAGCTCGTCACTAGCGGGGGGCTCAATGGGGTCCTACGAGCAGTACTTC.

J is TRBJ1-1 and V is TRBV19; D possibly corresponds to TRBD1 (5 bases). Trimming stripped 3 bases from V and 11 bases from J, with 16 bases between. The CDR3 sequence is 13 residues long. The V gene's germline CDR1 is LNHDA and CDR2 SQIVND (reference sequence). CDR3 nucleotides: TGTGCCAGTAGTATCGCACAGGTTGCGACGGCTTTCTTT. Its translation is CASSIAQVATAFF.

This clonotype came up a few times. The chain joins TRBV18 to TRBJ2-7, with a tentative D call TRBD2 (6 bases). V gave up 3 bases and J gave up 7 bases, with 13 bases separating them. The germline gives CDR1 KGHSH, CDR2 LQKENI. CDR3 length equals 13 residues. As DNA, the CDR3 is TGTGCCAGCTCACCTTTTTGGGACTTAGAGCAGTACTTC. Translated: CASSPFWDLEQYF.

This clonotype was counted between two and nine times. This chain links TRBV7-9 with TRBJ2-7; no reliable D call. The CDR3 covers 15 residues. Trimming stripped 5 bases from V and 2 bases from J, with 16 bases between. Germline assignment: CDR1 SEHNR and CDR2 FQNEAQ (reference sequence). The CDR3 nucleotides read TGTGCCAGCAGCCTCATCGAGTCCCTGACCTACGAGCAGTACTTC. As protein: CASSLIESLTYEQYF.

This clonotype was recorded many times. The chain uses TRBV6-5 and TRBJ1-2; D is possibly TRBD1 (5 bases). V was clipped by 6 bases and J by 0 bases, with 11 bases between them. The CDR3 loop spans 14 amino acids. Germline V lookup: CDR1 MNHEY, CDR2 SVGAGI. The CDR3 spells CASRPGPSNYGYTF. The CDR3 DNA reads TGTGCCAGCAGGCCGGGACCGTCTAACTATGGCTACACCTTC.

There are many counts of this clonotype. The chain is built from TRBV4-1 and TRBJ1-1; D not resolved. Germline-derived CDR1 and CDR2 are MGHRA and YSYEKL. The length of the CDR3 is 17 residues. The V end lost 4 bases, the J end lost 0 bases, and 18 bases lay between the germline ends. DNA for the CDR3: TGCGCCAGCAGCCCCAGACGGCTGGGTGTAATGAACACTGAAGCTTTCTTT. Amino acid sequence: CASSPRRLGVMNTEAFF.

At least ten counts were recorded for this clonotype. The chain is built from TRBV11-2 and TRBJ1-2, with D maybe TRBD1 (6 bases). The germline CDR1 and CDR2 sequences are SGHAT and FQNNGV. Trimming took off 5 bases at V and 5 bases at J, with 18 bases between the two ends. The CDR3 contains 15 residues. The CDR3 is CASSPSAGGGYGYTF. In DNA, the CDR3 is TGTGCCAGCAGCCCTAGTGCCGGGGGCGGATATGGCTACACCTTC.

In this sample, this clonotype turned up many times. The chain couples TRBV10-3 to TRBJ2-5, with D perhaps matching TRBD1 (5 bases). CDR1 and CDR2 (germline): ENHRY, SYGVKD. This CDR3 has 13 amino acids. V was clipped by 2 bases and J by 2 bases, with 6 bases between them. CDR3 region: CAISETGQETQYF. In DNA, the CDR3 is TGTGCCATCAGTGAGACAGGTCAAGAGACCCAGTACTTC.

This clonotype was picked up many times. The chain carries TRBV7-9 and TRBJ1-2; TRBD1 aligns across 9 bases. The germline V gene encodes CDR1 SEHNR and CDR2 FQNEAQ (reference sequence). After removal of 5 bases from V and 8 bases from J, the junction contained 6 bases not matched to a gene. This CDR3 has 13 residues. In nucleotides, the CDR3 is TGTGCCAGCAGCACGGACAGGGGAAGAGGCTACACCTTC. As protein: CASSTDRGRGYTF.

The chain links TRBV5-1 to TRBJ2-2; D might be TRBD1 (5 bases). The CDR3 covers 14 residues. Germline CDR1 is SGHRS and CDR2 is YFSETQ. With 2 bases removed from V and 8 bases from J, the gap between germline ends came to 13 bases. The CDR3 DNA is TGCGCCAGCAGCTTAGGGCAGGGCCGAGGGGAGCTGTTTTTT. Translation gives CASSLGQGRGELFF.

In this sample, this clonotype turned up many times. The chain carries TRBV12-3 or TRBV12-4 and TRBJ2-3; 9 bases match TRBD2. CDR3 size: 15 residues. V shed 7 bases, J shed 2 bases, and the junction held 7 bases outside the gene matches. The CDR3 region has the DNA TGTGCCAGCACCCCTTCTAGCGGGGTCACAGATACGCAGTATTTT. It encodes CASTPSSGVTDTQYF.

Ten or more counts support this clonotype. J is TRBJ1-6 and V is TRBV15; no clear D gene. The CDR3 loop spans 16 amino acids. The germline gives CDR1 LNHNV, CDR2 YYDKDF (reference sequence). V dropped 5 bases and J dropped 11 bases, with 22 bases sitting between them. The CDR3 DNA reads TGTGCCACCAGCCGAGTAAGGACGCAGTTCGGGGCACCCCTCCACTTT. Residues: CATSRVRTQFGAPLHF.

The chain carries TRBV12-3 or TRBV12-4 and TRBJ1-3; perhaps TRBD1 as D (5 bases). Trimming cost V 3 bases and J 5 bases, with 11 bases left between them. This CDR3 region has 14 residues. The CDR3 DNA sequence: TGTGCCAGCAGTTTCGAAGGGACCCGAAACACCATATATTTT. Amino acid sequence: CASSFEGTRNTIYF.